The sample holds one count of the clone carrying this TCR beta chain. The data stem from a study of blood T cell repertoires in COVID-19. Whole-study context: Donors in the United States, Italy and Spain gave samples during acute or convalescent COVID-19. The analysed material was cDNA or gDNA that came from T cells, B-cell-depleted T cells, or PBMCs.

Authors' data handling: The assay estimated nucleated cells by amplifying reference gene primers. This table comes from immunoSEQ multiplex PCR, and its TCRdb copy is limited to in-frame clones, with some not included. The DNA gave D and trimming, while V, J and clone size come from that table. The sample lists 250,000 or so clones; approximately 83% were seen once. V was trimmed by 7 bases and J by 2 bases, leaving 14 bases between them. This CDR3 is 13 amino acids long. The V gene's germline CDR1 is SQVTM and CDR2 ANQGSEA. The rearrangement uses TRBV29-1 and TRBJ2-5; perhaps TRBD2 as D (5 bases). The TCR was taken from a man under 40 who had recovered from COVID-19. Sequencing input: peripheral blood. CDR3 protein: CSAEGGQQETQYF. The CDR3 DNA reads TGCAGCGCCGAGGGTGGGCAGCAAGAGACCCAGTACTTC.